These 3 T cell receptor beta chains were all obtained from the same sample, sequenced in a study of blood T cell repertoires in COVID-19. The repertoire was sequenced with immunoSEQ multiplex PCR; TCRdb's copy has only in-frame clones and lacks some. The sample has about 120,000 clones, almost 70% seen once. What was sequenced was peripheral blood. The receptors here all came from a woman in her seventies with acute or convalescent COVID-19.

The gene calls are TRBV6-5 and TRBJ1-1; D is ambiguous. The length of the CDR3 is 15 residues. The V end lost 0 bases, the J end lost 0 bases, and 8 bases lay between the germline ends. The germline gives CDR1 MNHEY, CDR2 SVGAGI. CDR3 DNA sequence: TGTGCCAGCAGTTACTCGATAGCCCTGAACACTGAAGCTTTCTTT. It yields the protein CASSYSIALNTEAFF.

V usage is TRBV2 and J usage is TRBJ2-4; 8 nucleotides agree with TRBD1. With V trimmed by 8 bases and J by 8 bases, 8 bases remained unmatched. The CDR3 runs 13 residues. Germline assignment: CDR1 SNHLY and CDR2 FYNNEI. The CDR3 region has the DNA TGTGCCAGCGATCAGGGGGCGCTGGACATTCAGTACTTC. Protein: CASDQGALDIQYF.

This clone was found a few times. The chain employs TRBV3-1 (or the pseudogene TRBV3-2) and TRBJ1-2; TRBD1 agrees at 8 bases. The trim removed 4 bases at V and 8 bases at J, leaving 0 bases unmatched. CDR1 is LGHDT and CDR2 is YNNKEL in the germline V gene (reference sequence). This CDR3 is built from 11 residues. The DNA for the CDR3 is TGTGCCAGCAGCCGGACAGGGGGCTACACCTTC. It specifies CASSRTGGYTF.